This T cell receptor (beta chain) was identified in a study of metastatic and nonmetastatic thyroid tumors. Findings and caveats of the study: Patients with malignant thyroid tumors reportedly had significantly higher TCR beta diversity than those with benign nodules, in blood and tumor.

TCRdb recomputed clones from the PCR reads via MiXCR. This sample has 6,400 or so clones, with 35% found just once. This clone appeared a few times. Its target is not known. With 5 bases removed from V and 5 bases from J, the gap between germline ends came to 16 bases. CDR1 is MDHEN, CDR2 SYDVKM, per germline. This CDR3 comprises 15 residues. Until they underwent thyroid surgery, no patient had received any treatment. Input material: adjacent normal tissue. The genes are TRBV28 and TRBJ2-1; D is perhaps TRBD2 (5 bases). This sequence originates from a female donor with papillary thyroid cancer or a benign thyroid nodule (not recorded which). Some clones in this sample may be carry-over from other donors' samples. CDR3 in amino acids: CASSTTGFLNNEQFF. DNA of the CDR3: TGTGCCAGCAGTACCACGGGATTCCTAAACAATGAGCAGTTCTTC.